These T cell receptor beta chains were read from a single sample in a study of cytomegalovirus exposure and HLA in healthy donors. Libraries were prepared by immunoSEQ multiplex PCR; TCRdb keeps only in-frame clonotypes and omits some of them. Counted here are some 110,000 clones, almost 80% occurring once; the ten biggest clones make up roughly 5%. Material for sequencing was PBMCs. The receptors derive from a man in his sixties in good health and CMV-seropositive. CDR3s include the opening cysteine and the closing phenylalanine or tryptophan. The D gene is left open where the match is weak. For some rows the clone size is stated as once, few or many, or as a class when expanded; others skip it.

TGTGCCAGCAGTGTCACCGACAGGGCTACCCAGTACTTC CASSVTDRATQYF . TRBD1 TRBJ2-5 TRBV6-4
TGTGCCAGCAGCAAAAGGAAGGAGGGACAGGTGAATGAAAAACTGTTTTTT CASSKRKEGQVNEKLFF . . TRBJ1-4 TRBV21-1
TGTGCCAGCAGCCCCCCGACAGGGCTCAAGCCCCAGCATTTT CASSPPTGLKPQHF . TRBD1 TRBJ1-5 TRBV28
TGTGCCATCAGTGAGACACAGGGTAGGAGCACCATATATTTT CAISETQGRSTIYF . . TRBJ1-3 TRBV10-3
TGTGCCAGCAGCTTACCGGGACAGGGTGTCGGGGAGCAGTTCTTC CASSLPGQGVGEQFF . TRBD1 TRBJ2-1 TRBV9
TGCGCCAGCAGTCATCCGGCTAGATATAATTCACCCCTCCACTTT CASSHPARYNSPLHF . . TRBJ1-6 TRBV23-1
TGTGCCAGCAGCCCGGCACAGGGCTACGAGCAGTACTTC CASSPAQGYEQYF . . TRBJ2-7 TRBV11-2
TGTGCCAGCAGCTCCCTTAGCGGGGGTGGGCAAGAGACCCAGTACTTC CASSSLSGGGQETQYF . TRBD2 TRBJ2-5 TRBV5-5
TGTGCCAGTAGTACGACAGGGGGCACTGACACTGAAGCTTTCTTT CASSTTGGTDTEAFF once TRBD1 TRBJ1-1 TRBV19
TGTGCCAGCAGACAAACAGGGATGAACACTGAAGCTTTCTTT CASRQTGMNTEAFF . . TRBJ1-1 TRBV28